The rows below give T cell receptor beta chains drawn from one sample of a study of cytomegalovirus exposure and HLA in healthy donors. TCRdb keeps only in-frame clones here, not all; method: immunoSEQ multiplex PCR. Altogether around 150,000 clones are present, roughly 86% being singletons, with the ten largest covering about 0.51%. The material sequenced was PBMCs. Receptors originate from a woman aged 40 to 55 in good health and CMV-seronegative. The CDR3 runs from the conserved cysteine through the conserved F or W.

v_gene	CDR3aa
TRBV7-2	CASSIDRSPSYNEQFF
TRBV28	CASSLKAYEQYF
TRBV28	CASSAWGGGTGELFF
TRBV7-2	CASSFTSGSTSYEQYF
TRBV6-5	CASSYGRRATEAFF
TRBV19	CASSIIETGVNTIYF
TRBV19	CASTDTFYEQYF
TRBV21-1	CASSPLRNRVPYGYTF
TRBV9	CASSVTPPSGLAGAEQFF
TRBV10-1	CASSEAVAGVETQYF
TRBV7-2	CASSLQMGLMNTEAFF
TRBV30	CAWSVRQGPNEKLFF
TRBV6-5	CASSRQGDRTEAFF
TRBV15	CATSSGRPSYEQYF
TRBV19	CASSITRGIGNTIYF
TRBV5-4	CASSLEQGTDTQYF
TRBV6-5	CASTGGGLPYEQYF
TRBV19	CASSLQGGNTEAFF
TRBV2	CASSDFLADESSYNEQFF
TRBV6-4	CASSESEAGADTQYF
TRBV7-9	CASSLAGVVNIQYF
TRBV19	CASSSAGTGGYGYTF
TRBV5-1	CASAQDRVHNSPLHF
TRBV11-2	CASSFDRAYEQYF
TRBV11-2	CASSLGQGSSTDTQYF
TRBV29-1	CSVITGENGYTF
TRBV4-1	CASSPLPGGQETQYF
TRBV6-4	CASSVNRGQGYGYTF
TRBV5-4	CATLPGELAKNIQYF
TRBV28	CASSLALGYGYTF
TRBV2	CASWRTGSSYEQYF